The 23 T cell receptor beta chains below all came from one sample that was sequenced in a study of identical twins. TCRdb reanalysed the 5' RACE reads using MiXCR and keeps one entry per CDR3 protein. The data contain 200,000 to 250,000 distinct CDR3 sequences, roughly 7% of them seen just once; the ten biggest clones take up approximately 3.6%. These data are also associated with another study on yellow fever vaccine responses in identical twins.

The specimen was memory (CD45RO+) T cells sorted from blood. The origin of the receptors is a woman under 30 in good health.

The chain joins TRBV19 to TRBJ2-7; D is possibly TRBD1 (5 bases). V was clipped by 1 base and J by 6 bases, with 7 bases between them. The CDR3 runs to 12 residues. CDR1 LNHDA and CDR2 SQIVND come from the germline V gene (reference sequence). CDR3 sequence: CASSIVGAEQYF. The CDR3 coding sequence is TGTGCCAGTAGTATAGTTGGGGCCGAGCAGTACTTC.

This clonotype was observed a few times. This rearrangement joins TRBV7-7 to TRBJ2-5, with D possibly TRBD1 on 6 matching bases. With 2 bases removed from V and 3 bases from J, the gap between germline ends came to 7 bases. Germline-derived CDR1 and CDR2 are SSHAT and FNYEAQ (reference sequence). This CDR3 has 13 amino acids. CDR3 nucleotides: TGTGCCAGCAGCTTACGGGACAAAGAGACCCAGTACTTC. Its protein is CASSLRDKETQYF.

This clonotype was detected many times. CDR3 residues: CASSLAARGPSPLHF. The CDR3 region has the DNA TGTGCCAGCAGCTTAGCGGCCAGGGGACCTTCACCCCTCCACTTT. V gene TRBV7-8 combines with J gene TRBJ1-6; a weak D match, TRBD1 (6 bases). This CDR3 contains 15 residues. Germline CDR1 reads SGHVS; CDR2 reads FQNEAQ. The germline V and J ends were trimmed by 0 bases and 9 bases, with 12 bases remaining between them.

The V and J genes are TRBV2 and TRBJ2-7; possible D gene TRBD1, 6 bases. The length of the CDR3 is 13 residues. Trimming pared 7 bases from V and 2 bases from J, leaving 12 bases between. Per germline, CDR1 SNHLY and CDR2 FYNNEI. Written as DNA, the CDR3 is TGTGCCAGCACTTTAGGACAGACCTACGAGCAGTACTTC. Its translation is CASTLGQTYEQYF.

This clonotype has just a few counts. The rearrangement uses TRBV7-6 and TRBJ2-1, with D perhaps matching TRBD1 (6 bases). The germline CDR1 and CDR2 sequences are SGHVS and FNYEAQ. The V gene lost 4 bases and the J gene lost 7 bases, with 20 bases spanning the gap. The CDR3 has 16 amino acids. The CDR3 sequence is CASSSPDRSLRNEQFF. The DNA for the CDR3 is TGTGCCAGCAGCTCCCCGGACAGATCGCTAAGGAATGAGCAGTTCTTC.

There are a few counts of this clonotype. This chain connects TRBV29-1 to TRBJ1-4; D unclear. This CDR3 is 13 amino acids long. Germline values: CDR1 SQVTM, CDR2 ANQGSEA. V was trimmed by 2 bases and J by 5 bases, leaving 9 bases between them. CDR3 coding DNA: TGCAGCGTTGAACAAAGGGAGAATGAAAAACTGTTTTTT. Protein sequence: CSVEQRENEKLFF.

The sample holds a few counts of this clonotype. This sequence joins TRBV12-3 or TRBV12-4 and TRBJ2-1, with 8 positions matching TRBD2. This CDR3 comprises 13 residues. The ends lost 6 bases at V and 9 bases at J; junction bases unmatched: 7. The DNA for the CDR3 is TGTGCCAGCAGCCTAGCGGGCGCCGGTGAGCAGTTCTTC. Translation: CASSLAGAGEQFF.

This clonotype was found many times. The chain has TRBV5-1 and TRBJ2-2; 9 bases are a match to TRBD1. Germline trimming cut 4 bases from V and 7 bases from J; bases unmatched to any gene: 5. The CDR3 totals 14 residues. In germline, CDR1 is SGHRS, CDR2 YFSETQ. The CDR3 DNA sequence: TGCGCCAGCAGCAAAGGGACAGGGCACGGGGAGCTGTTTTTT. Encoded protein: CASSKGTGHGELFF. The whole variable domain, filled in from reference TRBV5-1 and TRBJ2-2, reads KAGVTQTPRYLIKTRGQQVTLSCSPISGHRSVSWYQQTPGQGLQFLFEYFSETQRNKGNFPGRFSGRQFSNSRSEMNVSTLELGDSALYLCASSKGTGHGELFFGEGSRLTVL.

This clonotype was seen many times. The chain joins TRBV20-1 to TRBJ2-7; tentative D call: TRBD1 (5 bases). With 5 bases removed from V and 4 bases from J, the gap between germline ends came to 15 bases. Germline lookup yields CDR1 DFQATT and CDR2 SNEGSKA (reference sequence). The CDR3 has 13 amino acids. CDR3 sequence: CSAEGQGRYEQYV. The CDR3 DNA follows: TGCAGTGCTGAAGGACAAGGCCGGTACGAGCAGTACGTC.

The CDR3, as DNA: TGTGCCATCAGAAACAGGGATACTCAGCCCCAGCATTTT. Amino acids: CAIRNRDTQPQHF. The chain carries TRBV10-3 and TRBJ1-5, with D perhaps TRBD1 (6 bases). The CDR3 is 13 residues long. V lost 6 bases, J lost 6 bases, and 12 bases lay in between. Germline V gene lookup returns CDR1 ENHRY and CDR2 SYGVKD.

As concerns this clonotype: The germline gene is not matched at one end of the junction; a read error may be the cause. The chain links TRBV6-5 to TRBJ2-1; D may be TRBD1 (5 bases). This CDR3 region has 16 residues. The germline V gene has CDR1 MNHEY and CDR2 SVGAGI. This CDR3 reads CASSYLASYPDNVQFF. In nucleotides, the CDR3 is TGTGCCAGCAGTTACCTGGCGTCCTACCCGGACAATGTGCAGTTCTTC.

This clonotype was detected ten times or more. The chain combines TRBV4-1 with TRBJ1-1; the D gene is possibly TRBD1 (6 bases). Germline-derived CDR1 and CDR2 are MGHRA and YSYEKL. Trimming took off 0 bases at V and 0 bases at J, with 11 bases between the two ends. CDR3 length: 16 residues. CDR3 loop: CASSQDPGAVNTEAFF. The CDR3 nucleotides read TGCGCCAGCAGCCAAGACCCAGGGGCCGTGAACACTGAAGCTTTCTTT.

There are many counts of this clonotype. The rearrangement links TRBV25-1 to TRBJ2-2; 7 bases fit TRBD1. CDR3 length: 17 amino acids. Germline V gives CDR1 MGHDK, CDR2 SYGVNS. Trimming at V came to 4 bases and at J to 0 bases, leaving 8 bases not matched to a gene. The CDR3 bases are TGTGCCAGCAGTGTCCCCGGACAGGACTCGAACACCGGGGAGCTGTTTTTT. It yields the protein CASSVPGQDSNTGELFF.

This clonotype was observed a handful of times. The chain carries TRBV12-3 or TRBV12-4 and TRBJ2-5; 9 bases agree with TRBD1. V lost 7 bases and J lost 0; bases outside the gene matches: 6. This CDR3 has 15 amino acids. CDR3 sequence: CASTSDRGDQETQYF. CDR3 DNA sequence: TGTGCCAGCACCTCGGACAGGGGAGACCAAGAGACCCAGTACTTC.

The CDR3 DNA follows: TGTGCCAGCAGTTACTCACAGGGAACTGGAAACACCATATATTTT. It yields the protein CASSYSQGTGNTIYF. The chain links TRBV6-5 to TRBJ1-3, with D perhaps matching TRBD1 (6 bases). CDR3 length: 15 residues. Germline V gene data show CDR1 as MNHEY and CDR2 as SVGAGI. Trimming took off 0 bases at V and 2 bases at J, with 8 bases between the two ends.

This clonotype was seen a few times. The CDR3 DNA reads TGTGCCAGCAGTCCTAGCGGGAGGGCCATCACCGGGGAGCTGTTTTTT. Translated: CASSPSGRAITGELFF. V and J are TRBV6-1 and TRBJ2-2, with TRBD2 identical over 12 bases. There are 16 residues in the CDR3. CDR1 is MNHNS, CDR2 SASEGT, per germline. Trimming took 5 bases from V and 4 from J; bases not matched to a gene: 5.

The chain has TRBV29-1 and TRBJ2-5; TRBD1 matches at 8 bases. With V trimmed by 4 bases and J by 4 bases, 17 bases remained unmatched. Germline V gives CDR1 SQVTM, CDR2 ANQGSEA. The CDR3 has 17 amino acids. The CDR3 here is CSVGGVGQGAGGETQYF. The CDR3 DNA is TGCAGCGTTGGAGGTGTGGGGCAGGGGGCTGGAGGAGAGACCCAGTACTTC.

This sequence joins TRBV7-3 and TRBJ2-7; D is possibly TRBD1 or TRBD2 (5 bases each). V was cut by 6 bases and J by 3 bases, with 18 bases left in between. The germline V gene encodes CDR1 SGHTA and CDR2 FQGTGA. The CDR3 has 15 amino acids. Written as DNA, the CDR3 is TGTGCCAGCAGTCCAAGTGGGGACGGTAACTACGAGCAGTACTTC. Amino acid sequence: CASSPSGDGNYEQYF. Full variable domain (rest looked up from reference TRBV7-3 and TRBJ2-7): GAGVSQTPSNKVTEKGKYVELRCDPISGHTALYWYRQSLGQGPEFLIYFQGTGAADDSGLPNDRFFAVRPEGSVSTLKIQRTERGDSAVYLCASSPSGDGNYEQYFGPGTRLTVT.

This clonotype has more than one count but fewer than ten. V gene TRBV6-5 combines with J gene TRBJ1-5, with D unclear. CDR3 length equals 15 residues. The V gene's germline CDR1 is MNHEY and CDR2 SVGAGI. Trimming cost V 3 bases and J 0 bases, with 9 bases left between them. The CDR3 spells CASSYRLASNQPQHF. Here the CDR3 DNA reads TGTGCCAGCAGTTATAGGCTGGCTAGCAATCAGCCCCAGCATTTT.

The sample holds a few counts of this clonotype. The V call is TRBV12-3 or TRBV12-4, the J call TRBJ2-2; 11 nucleotides align to TRBD2. Losses at the gene ends were 7 bases for V and 0 bases for J; bases not matched to a gene: 13. This CDR3 contains 19 residues. CDR3 in amino acids: CASTSGSSGRASNTGELFF. DNA of the CDR3: TGTGCCAGCACCTCCGGAAGTAGCGGGAGGGCTTCGAACACCGGGGAGCTGTTTTTT.

This clonotype was found many times. The chain employs TRBV2 and TRBJ1-2; no definite D call. The V end was cut by 3 bases, the J end by 0 bases, with 8 bases between. Looked up from germline, CDR1 is SNHLY and CDR2 is FYNNEI. This CDR3 spans 14 amino acids. The DNA for the CDR3 is TGTGCCAGCAGTGACCAGCCTTCTAACTATGGCTACACCTTC. This codes for CASSDQPSNYGYTF.

At least ten counts were recorded for this clonotype. The chain combines TRBV4-2 with TRBJ2-1; no reliable D call. This CDR3 region has 17 residues. Germline V gene sequence: CDR1 LGHNA, CDR2 YNFKEQ. V was shortened by 0 bases and J by 2 bases, with 14 bases between the two germline ends. This CDR3 reads CASSQDRRRTTYNEQFF. For the CDR3, the DNA is TGTGCCAGCAGCCAAGATAGGAGACGGACCACCTACAATGAGCAGTTCTTC.

The CDR3 coding sequence is TGTGCCAGCAGTGAACCGGGACATCGCACAGATACGCAGTATTTT. This sequence encodes CASSEPGHRTDTQYF. The rearrangement joins TRBV28 to TRBJ2-3, with D possibly TRBD1 on 6 matching bases. V lost 5 bases and J 1 base, leaving 13 bases between the germline ends. The V gene's germline CDR1 is MDHEN and CDR2 SYDVKM. CDR3 size: 15 residues.